This T cell receptor beta chain is drawn from a study of CD8+ T cells in alopecia areata. The overall study: Patients in the study were on tofacitinib for 6 to 18 months, then off it for 6 months.

This CDR3 has 15 amino acids. V was pared by 3 bases and J by 4 bases, with 16 bases between. From germline, CDR1 is MGHDK and CDR2 SYGVNS. As the sequencing template, cDNA was produced by extracting RNA and reverse transcribing it. Clones were read by immunoSEQ multiplex PCR, and TCRdb kept only the in-frame ones, dropping some. The sample includes some 200,000 clones, 58% seen only once; the top ten take 5.5%. As to this clone: Its antigen remains unidentified.

As for treatment: oral pan-JAK inhibitor, 5-10 mg twice daily. Study results and limitations: The study found higher clonality in lesional than normal scalp, especially in alopecia totalis/universalis.

The receptor was isolated from a human donor with alopecia areata. The sample here was CD4+ T cells sorted from blood, taken at week 24, from a patient treated with tofacitinib. The V call is TRBV25-1, the J call TRBJ2-7; tentatively, D is TRBD2 (5 bases). CDR3 residues: CASSDLSRGGYEQYF. CDR3 nucleotides: TGTGCCAGCAGTGACCTATCCAGAGGAGGATACGAGCAGTACTTC.